Below are 14 T cell receptor beta chains sequenced from a single sample in a study of T-cell memory formation after mild COVID-19. TCRdb ran MiXCR on the 5' RACE reads and lists one entry per CDR3 protein. The table lists 110,000 to 150,000 distinct CDR3 sequences, around 25% of them singletons, with approximately 25% in the top ten. Source material: PBMCs or a T cell subset sorted from them (not recorded which). Receptor source: an adult woman who had mild COVID-19 (a few samples of this study predate the infection). Cell type and time point are not known.

This clonotype was picked up a small number of times. The chain has TRBV6-2 or TRBV6-3 and TRBJ1-5; unclear D gene. CDR1 and CDR2 from the germline V gene are MNHEY and SVGEGT. Trimming removed 4 bases from V and 0 bases from J, with 13 bases in between. The CDR3 covers 16 residues. The DNA of the CDR3 is TGTGCCAGCAGTTTAGGGCATCTCTATAGCAATCAGCCCCAGCATTTT. Encoded protein: CASSLGHLYSNQPQHF.

This clonotype occurred many times. The V and J genes are TRBV5-1 and TRBJ2-1; the match to TRBD2 covers 11 bases. The length of the CDR3 is 19 residues. V lost 4 bases and J lost 8; bases outside the gene matches: 20. CDR1 SGHRS and CDR2 YFSETQ come from the germline V gene. The CDR3 is CASSPGLGRTSGSSDEQFF. The CDR3 bases are TGCGCCAGCAGCCCGGGTCTGGGCCGTACTAGCGGGAGTTCAGATGAGCAGTTCTTC. The variable domain in full, completed from reference TRBV5-1 and TRBJ2-1, reads KAGVTQTPRYLIKTRGQQVTLSCSPISGHRSVSWYQQTPGQGLQFLFEYFSETQRNKGNFPGRFSGRQFSNSRSEMNVSTLELGDSALYLCASSPGLGRTSGSSDEQFFGPGTRLTVL.

This clonotype was seen a handful of times. An end of the junction differs from the germline gene, which may be a read error. V gene TRBV20-1 combines with J gene TRBJ1-1; possibly TRBD1 for D (5 bases). The CDR3 sequence is 13 residues long. CDR1 is DFQATT, CDR2 SNEGSKA, per germline (reference sequence). CDR3 region: CSARESGGTEAFF. CDR3 DNA: TGCAGTGCCAGAGAGAGCGGGGGGACTGAAGCTTTCTTT.

A few counts support this clonotype. The rearrangement joins TRBV4-3 to TRBJ2-2, with 11 bases matching TRBD2. The CDR3 length is 17 residues. CDR1 and CDR2 (germline): LGHNA, YSLEER. V was clipped by 3 bases and J by 1 base; unmatched bases: 4. The CDR3: CASSQIGTSGNTGELFF. The CDR3 bases are TGCGCCAGCAGCCAGATAGGGACTAGCGGGAACACCGGGGAGCTGTTTTTT.

The CDR3 nucleotides are TGCGCCAGCAGTGGTTATCGCGGGGGGGAAACCAATGAGCAGTTCTTC. Translation: CASSGYRGGETNEQFF. V is TRBV5-1 and J is TRBJ2-1; TRBD2 aligns across 9 bases. Germline CDR1 SGHRS, CDR2 YFSETQ. The ends lost 5 bases at V and 6 bases at J; junction bases unmatched: 12. This CDR3 spans 16 amino acids.

The chain carries TRBV10-3 and TRBJ2-3; possible D gene TRBD2, 7 bases. CDR1 ENHRY and CDR2 SYGVKD come from the germline V gene. V lost 5 bases and J lost 2, with 17 bases in between. This CDR3 spans 16 amino acids. Written as DNA, the CDR3 is TGTGCCATCAGTTCACCTGAGGGGGGGTTCACAGATACGCAGTATTTT. Translated: CAISSPEGGFTDTQYF.

This clonotype was seen a handful of times. The chain carries TRBV20-1 and TRBJ2-7; 10 positions agree with TRBD2. With V trimmed by 1 base and J by 0 bases, 6 bases remained unmatched. Germline V lookup: CDR1 DFQATT, CDR2 SNEGSKA (reference sequence). The CDR3 length is 16 residues. CDR3 coding DNA: TGCAGTGCTAGAGTTGGGGGACTAGCGTACTCCTACGAGCAGTACTTC. Residues: CSARVGGLAYSYEQYF.

This chain joins TRBV20-1 and TRBJ2-7; D unresolved. The ends were cut back, 6 bases at V and 2 bases at J, with 11 bases in the middle. Per germline, CDR1 DFQATT and CDR2 SNEGSKA (reference sequence). CDR3 length: 12 residues. The CDR3 is CSAEGITYEQYF. The CDR3 coding sequence is TGCAGTGCCGAAGGAATTACCTACGAGCAGTACTTC.

The chain carries TRBV7-9 and TRBJ2-7; D might be TRBD1 or TRBD2, each matching 5 bases. V was shortened by 7 bases and J by 4 bases, with 14 bases between the two germline ends. The CDR3 has 13 residues. From germline, CDR1 is SEHNR and CDR2 FQNEAQ (reference sequence). The DNA of the CDR3 is TGTGCCAGCACCCAAGGGACCCCTTACGAGCAGTACTTC. As protein: CASTQGTPYEQYF.

The chain uses TRBV7-3 and TRBJ1-1; D remains unclear. The germline gives CDR1 SGHTA, CDR2 FQGTGA. Trimming took 5 bases from V and 1 from J, leaving 8 bases between them. This CDR3 has 13 residues. CDR3 nucleotide sequence: TGTGCCAGCAGCCGTGGGGAGAACACTGAAGCTTTCTTT. Encoded protein: CASSRGENTEAFF.

This CDR3 reads CASSQTPPGGGSYNEQFF. CDR3 nucleotides: TGCGCCAGCAGCCAGACCCCACCCGGGGGAGGGAGCTACAATGAGCAGTTCTTC. This chain uses TRBV4-1 with TRBJ2-1; 7 bases align to TRBD2. V was pared by 3 bases and J by 3 bases, with 14 bases of the junction left unmatched. The germline V gene encodes CDR1 MGHRA and CDR2 YSYEKL. The CDR3 loop spans 18 amino acids.

This clonotype was counted a few times. The gene calls are TRBV7-6 and TRBJ2-5, with D possibly TRBD2 on 6 matching bases. Trimming shortened V by 5 bases and J by 3 bases, and 16 bases separated the two germline ends. This CDR3 is 15 amino acids long. In germline, CDR1 is SGHVS, CDR2 FNYEAQ. DNA of the CDR3: TGTGCCAGCAGCCCTGGGACTCTGGTCAAAGAGACCCAGTACTTC. Its translation: CASSPGTLVKETQYF.

The chain uses TRBV5-1 and TRBJ2-7; 9 bases match TRBD1. Germline CDR1 SGHRS, CDR2 YFSETQ. The CDR3 has 14 residues. J gave up 6 bases and V 5 bases, and 9 bases lay outside the gene matches. The CDR3 is CASSLGQGVLEQYF. The CDR3 nucleotides are TGCGCCAGCAGTCTGGGACAGGGTGTACTCGAGCAGTACTTC. Full variable domain (rest looked up from reference TRBV5-1 and TRBJ2-7): KAGVTQTPRYLIKTRGQQVTLSCSPISGHRSVSWYQQTPGQGLQFLFEYFSETQRNKGNFPGRFSGRQFSNSRSEMNVSTLELGDSALYLCASSLGQGVLEQYFGPGTRLTVT.

V and J are TRBV7-9 and TRBJ2-1; 10 positions match TRBD1. CDR3 length: 16 residues. J was trimmed by 7 bases and V by 4 bases; bases with no gene match: 10. Looked up from germline, CDR1 is SEHNR and CDR2 is FQNEAQ (reference sequence). Written as DNA, the CDR3 is TGTGCCAGCAGCTCCACCGGGGACAGGGGTGAAAATGAGCAGTTCTTC. Translating it yields CASSSTGDRGENEQFF.